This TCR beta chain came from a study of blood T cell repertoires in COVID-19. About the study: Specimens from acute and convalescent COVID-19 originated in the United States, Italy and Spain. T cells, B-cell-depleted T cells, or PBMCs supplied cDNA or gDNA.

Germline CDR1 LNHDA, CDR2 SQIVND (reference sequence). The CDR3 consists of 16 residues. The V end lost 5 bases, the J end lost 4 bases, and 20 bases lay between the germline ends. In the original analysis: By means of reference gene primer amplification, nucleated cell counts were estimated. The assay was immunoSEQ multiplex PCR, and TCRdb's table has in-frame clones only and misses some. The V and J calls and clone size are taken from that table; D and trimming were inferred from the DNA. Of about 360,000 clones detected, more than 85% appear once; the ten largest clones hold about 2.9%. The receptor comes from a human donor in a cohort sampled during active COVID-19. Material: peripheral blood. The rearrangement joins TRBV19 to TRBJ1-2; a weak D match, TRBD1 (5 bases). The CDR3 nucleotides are TGTGCCAGTAGTCCTAGGCCCCAGCCTGGGGCCTATGGCTACACCTTC. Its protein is CASSPRPQPGAYGYTF.